Below are 10 T cell receptor beta chains sequenced from a single sample in a study of blood T cell repertoires in COVID-19. Libraries were prepared by immunoSEQ multiplex PCR; TCRdb keeps only in-frame clonotypes and omits some of them. The data show some 180,000 clones, about 80% seen once. Sample: peripheral blood. These receptor sequences come from a woman in her forties or fifties with active or convalescent COVID-19.

A few counts support this clone. This rearrangement joins TRBV25-1 to TRBJ1-1, with a possible D match to TRBD1 (6 bases). The CDR3 extends over 13 amino acids. V was pared by 4 bases and J by 7 bases, with 13 bases between. Germline CDR1 MGHDK, CDR2 SYGVNS. CDR3 coding DNA: TGTGCCAGCAGTGGGCAGGGGCTTTATGAAGCTTTCTTT. As protein: CASSGQGLYEAFF.

The V and J genes are TRBV5-1 and TRBJ2-2, with D perhaps TRBD1 (8 bases). The germline V gene has CDR1 SGHRS and CDR2 YFSETQ. V was trimmed by 0 bases and J by 2 bases, leaving 11 bases between them. CDR3 size: 16 residues. Here the CDR3 DNA reads TGCGCCAGCAGCTTGGACAGGGGGGGAAACACCGGGGAGCTGTTTTTT. It codes for CASSLDRGGNTGELFF.

V and J are TRBV5-1 and TRBJ2-5, with D possibly TRBD1 on 6 matching bases. The CDR3 is 14 amino acids. Germline lookup yields CDR1 SGHRS and CDR2 YFSETQ. Trimming stripped 1 base from V and 2 bases from J, with 9 bases between. The CDR3 DNA follows: TGCGCCAGCAGCTTGACCAGGGGACAAGAGACCCAGTACTTC. It yields the protein CASSLTRGQETQYF.

In this sample, this clone turned up a few times. This chain connects TRBV1 to TRBJ2-1; the table's D call, TRBD2, was not checked against the DNA. TRBV1 is listed as a pseudogene. The CDR3 contains 15 residues. The CDR3, as DNA: TGCACCAGCAGCCCTCCGGGACTAGCGTCGAATGAGCAGTTCTTC. Encoded protein: CTSSPPGLASNEQFF.

This clone has only a few counts. The DNA of the CDR3 is TGTGCCAGCAGCTTAACGCACGGACAGGGTTCGGATGGCTACACCTTC. Amino acid sequence: CASSLTHGQGSDGYTF. The rearrangement uses TRBV7-3 and TRBJ1-2; 8 nucleotides align to TRBD1. Germline CDR1 is SGHTA and CDR2 is FQGTGA. The CDR3 spans 16 residues. V shed 0 bases, J shed 6 bases, and the junction held 9 bases outside the gene matches.

This chain uses TRBV11-2 with TRBJ2-1; 8 bases map to TRBD2. The CDR3 spans 15 residues. V dropped 1 base and J dropped 6; count of bases not matched to a gene: 5. The germline V gene encodes CDR1 SGHAT and CDR2 FQNNGV. CDR3 sequence: CASSLGRGVGNEQFF. CDR3 DNA sequence: TGTGCCAGCAGCTTAGGGCGGGGGGTCGGCAATGAGCAGTTCTTC.

The gene calls are TRBV7-2 and TRBJ1-6, with 8 bases lining up with TRBD1. After removal of 5 bases from V and 7 bases from J, the junction contained 7 bases not matched to a gene. Per germline, CDR1 SGHTA and CDR2 FQGNSA. CDR3 size: 15 residues. Written as DNA, the CDR3 is TGTGCCAGCAGCAGACAGGGGCCCCCGAATTCACCCCTCCACTTT. Its protein is CASSRQGPPNSPLHF.

The sample holds one count of this clone. The J gene is TRBJ1-5, the V gene TRBV28; 10 bases match TRBD1. Losses at the gene ends were 2 bases for V and 5 bases for J; bases not matched to a gene: 6. The CDR3 extends over 16 amino acids. Germline CDR1 and CDR2: MDHEN and SYDVKM. The CDR3: CASSLVATGGDQPQHF. The CDR3 DNA sequence: TGTGCCAGCAGTTTAGTCGCGACAGGGGGCGATCAGCCCCAGCATTTT.

Notes on this clone: This CDR3 is also generated by other DNA sequences in the sample. J is TRBJ1-1 and V is TRBV18; D is perhaps TRBD1 (6 bases). The V gene's germline CDR1 is KGHSH and CDR2 LQKENI. V was trimmed by 4 bases and J by 1 base, leaving 10 bases between them. The CDR3 runs 14 residues. CDR3 loop: CASSRDRKNTEAFF. The CDR3 DNA reads as TGTGCCAGCTCACGCGACAGGAAGAACACTGAAGCTTTCTTT. The entire variable domain, with the rest obtained from reference TRBV18 and TRBJ1-1, is as follows: NAGVMQNPRHLVRRRGQEARLRCSPMKGHSHVYWYRQLPEEGLKFMVYLQKENIIDESGMPKERFSAEFPKEGPSILRIQQVVRGDSAAYFCASSRDRKNTEAFFGQGTRLTVV.

The chain uses TRBV29-1 and TRBJ2-3; D perhaps matches TRBD2 (6 bases). The V gene lost 6 bases and the J gene lost 3 bases, with 16 bases spanning the gap. The germline CDR1 and CDR2 sequences are SQVTM and ANQGSEA. This CDR3 is built from 14 residues. CDR3 in amino acids: CSVAPGGVTDTQYF. In DNA, the CDR3 is TGCAGCGTCGCGCCGGGCGGGGTTACAGATACGCAGTATTTT.